The 17 T cell receptor beta chains below come from one sample, sequenced in a study of T cell responses to AZD1222 COVID-19 vaccine. Profiled with immunoSEQ multiplex PCR; TCRdb holds only in-frame clones, not every one. The table lists approximately 90,000 clones, 70% to 90% of them singletons. Sequencing used peripheral blood, obtained on day 0 of AZD1222 vaccination. The receptors come from an adult in good health.

The V and J genes are TRBV2 and TRBJ1-4; D not certain. The CDR3 is made up of 12 amino acids. V was cut by 8 bases and J by 4 bases, with 8 bases left in between. CDR1 and CDR2 from the germline V gene are SNHLY and FYNNEI. The CDR3 region is CASRGLNEKLFF. In nucleotides, the CDR3 is TGTGCCAGCCGAGGGCTTAATGAAAAACTGTTTTTT.

The sample holds one count of this clone. The V and J genes are TRBV27 and TRBJ1-1; D unclear. V dropped 2 bases and J dropped 4 bases, with 11 bases sitting between them. The CDR3 extends over 14 amino acids. From germline, CDR1 is MNHEY and CDR2 SMNVEV (reference sequence). The CDR3 is CASSLRGGFTEAFF. For the CDR3, the DNA is TGTGCCAGCAGTTTAAGAGGCGGGTTCACTGAAGCTTTCTTT.

The sample holds one count of this clone. The gene calls are TRBV14 and TRBJ2-7; a weak D match, TRBD1 (5 bases). Germline CDR1 is SGHDN and CDR2 is FVKESK. V was clipped by 1 base and J by 2 bases, with 12 bases between them. The CDR3 length is 15 residues. Here the CDR3 DNA reads TGTGCCAGCAGCCAAGGATGGGCAGGGACCTACGAGCAGTACTTC. Translation: CASSQGWAGTYEQYF.

The V gene is TRBV11-3, the J gene TRBJ2-3; 8 bases agree with TRBD2. Germline-derived CDR1 and CDR2 are SGHNT and YENEEA. The CDR3 is made up of 15 amino acids. With V trimmed by 5 bases and J by 6 bases, 10 bases remained unmatched. The CDR3: CASSGFSGTADTQYF. Here the CDR3 DNA reads TGTGCCAGCAGCGGGTTTAGCGGGACCGCGGATACGCAGTATTTT.

The chain couples TRBV18 to TRBJ1-6; 7 nucleotides align to TRBD1. J was trimmed by 9 bases and V by 1 base; bases with no gene match: 9. The V gene's germline CDR1 is KGHSH and CDR2 LQKENI. The CDR3 spans 16 residues. The DNA of the CDR3 is TGTGCCAGCTCACCACGAGGGGGACAGTGGAGTTCACCCCTCCACTTT. Protein sequence: CASSPRGGQWSSPLHF. Together with reference TRBV18 and TRBJ1-6, the CDR3 gives the full variable domain: NAGVMQNPRHLVRRRGQEARLRCSPMKGHSHVYWYRQLPEEGLKFMVYLQKENIIDESGMPKERFSAEFPKEGPSILRIQQVVRGDSAAYFCASSPRGGQWSSPLHFGNGTRLTVT.

The V call is TRBV19, the J call TRBJ1-1, with D perhaps TRBD1 (6 bases). Germline V gives CDR1 LNHDA, CDR2 SQIVND (reference sequence). This CDR3 has 14 residues. Trimming shortened V by 7 bases and J by 3 bases, and 15 bases separated the two germline ends. The CDR3 coding sequence is TGTGCCAGTAAATACGGGACAACCTACACTGAAGCTTTCTTT. It yields the protein CASKYGTTYTEAFF.

This clone occurred a few times. CDR3 in amino acids: CASSRGAGELFF. CDR3 nucleotide sequence: TGTGCCAGCAGCCGGGGGGCCGGGGAGCTGTTTTTT. The rearrangement joins TRBV5-6 to TRBJ2-2; 7 positions match TRBD2. V dropped 4 bases and J dropped 6; count of bases not matched to a gene: 0. Germline V gives CDR1 SGHDT, CDR2 YYEEEE. The CDR3 consists of 12 residues.

This clone was detected a few times. This chain uses TRBV30 with TRBJ2-3, with D maybe TRBD2 (7 bases). The V and J ends lost 6 bases and 6 bases respectively, with 16 bases between them. The CDR3 runs 13 residues. Per the germline V gene, CDR1 is GTSNPN and CDR2 is SVGIG (reference sequence). The CDR3 reads CACSRGAGDTQYF. The DNA of the CDR3 is TGTGCCTGTTCCCGGGGGGCGGGGGATACGCAGTATTTT.

The J gene is TRBJ1-1, the V gene TRBV7-9; no clear D. The CDR3 covers 18 residues. Germline-derived CDR1 and CDR2 are SEHNR and FQNEAQ (reference sequence). V lost 2 bases, J lost 0 bases, and 19 bases lay in between. As DNA, the CDR3 is TGTGCCAGCAGCTTACTAGGACTGTTGGTCGGAATGAACACTGAAGCTTTCTTT. Translating gives CASSLLGLLVGMNTEAFF.

The J gene is TRBJ1-1, the V gene TRBV10-3; the D is unclear. This CDR3 region has 15 residues. Trimming left V 2 bases short and J 0 bases short, with 10 bases between. Per the germline V gene, CDR1 is ENHRY and CDR2 is SYGVKD. The chain's CDR3 is CAISEPGVMNTEAFF. The CDR3 region has the DNA TGTGCCATCAGTGAGCCTGGGGTTATGAACACTGAAGCTTTCTTT.

The genes are TRBV29-1 and TRBJ1-2, with 10 bases identical to TRBD1. CDR1 is SQVTM, CDR2 ANQGSEA, per germline. The CDR3 consists of 13 residues. V was pared by 7 bases and J by 8 bases, with 10 bases of the junction left unmatched. The CDR3 sequence: CSAYLDRGQGYTF. The CDR3 DNA reads as TGCAGCGCTTATTTAGACAGGGGGCAGGGCTACACCTTC.

The chain employs TRBV6-2 or TRBV6-3 and TRBJ2-1, with D uncertain. This CDR3 has 11 residues. The germline gives CDR1 MNHEY, CDR2 SVGEGT. V was pared by 2 bases and J by 7 bases, with 3 bases between. The CDR3 loop reads CASSYPNEQFF. CDR3 DNA: TGTGCCAGCAGTTACCCAAATGAGCAGTTCTTC.

The chain recombines TRBV24-1 with TRBJ2-5; D uncertain. In germline, CDR1 is KGHDR, CDR2 SFDVKD. The CDR3 contains 14 residues. Trimming pared 2 bases from V and 4 bases from J, leaving 10 bases between. The chain's CDR3 is CATSDSPLAETQYF. CDR3 DNA sequence: TGTGCCACCAGTGATTCCCCCTTAGCAGAGACCCAGTACTTC.

The genes are TRBV7-2 and TRBJ2-1; D uncertain. V lost 5 bases and J 8 bases, leaving 7 bases between the germline ends. This CDR3 is 11 amino acids long. Germline V gene data show CDR1 as SGHTA and CDR2 as FQGNSA. The CDR3 nucleotides are TGTGCCAGCAGCCTTAGCTATGAGCAGTTCTTC. Protein: CASSLSYEQFF.

The chain couples TRBV7-8 to TRBJ2-2, with TRBD2 identical over 8 bases. Germline-derived CDR1 and CDR2 are SGHVS and FQNEAQ. V lost 4 bases to trimming and J lost 1 base; unmatched junction nucleotides: 8. This CDR3 comprises 17 residues. DNA for the CDR3: TGTGCCAGCAGCTCAACCGGGACTAGTATGAACACCGGGGAGCTGTTTTTT. Protein product: CASSSTGTSMNTGELFF.

The chain employs TRBV28 and TRBJ1-4, with a tentative D call TRBD1 (6 bases). There are 16 residues in the CDR3. V lost 4 bases and J lost 8, with 20 bases in between. Germline CDR1 reads MDHEN; CDR2 reads SYDVKM. CDR3 bases: TGTGCCAGCAGTTCCACAAGTGACAGGTACCCGGAAAAACTGTTTTTT. Its translation is CASSSTSDRYPEKLFF.

The V and J genes are TRBV5-6 and TRBJ1-1; D gene uncertain. The V end was cut by 1 base, the J end by 5 bases, with 21 bases between. Per the germline V gene, CDR1 is SGHDT and CDR2 is YYEEEE. This CDR3 spans 17 amino acids. Here the CDR3 DNA reads TGTGCCAGCAGCTTGTTCCTAAAGGGCGGAGGAGGGACTGAAGCTTTCTTT. Translated, it gives CASSLFLKGGGGTEAFF.